The 12 T cell receptor beta chains in this list originate from one sample, sequenced in a study of beta chain features in type 1 diabetes. Study-level points and caveats: In all four CD4+ subsets, TCRB CDR3 length was significantly, moderately reduced in type 1 diabetes.

No antigen has been identified for these receptors. Sequencing targeted expressed TCRB transcripts, as all isolated RNA had been reverse transcribed. Data came from immunoSEQ multiplex PCR; TCRdb stores just in-frame clones and leaves some out. This sample has some 160,000 clones; 6.5% to 10% occur once, and the top ten carry under 0.65%. The sample consisted of central memory CD4+ T cells from blood. The receptors were gathered from a woman aged 18-29 years with type 1 diabetes.

This clone was seen more than once but under ten times. The chain joins TRBV7-2 to TRBJ2-7; 7 bases agree with TRBD1. Germline CDR1 and CDR2: SGHTA and FQGNSA. J gave up 2 bases and V 6 bases, and 7 bases lay outside the gene matches. The CDR3 contains 14 residues. Here the CDR3 reads CASSGQAPAYEQYF. CDR3 DNA: TGTGCCAGCAGTGGACAGGCGCCTGCCTACGAGCAGTACTTC.

This clone has only a few counts. The chain joins TRBV7-6 to TRBJ2-5; 11 bases are a match to TRBD2. The CDR3 totals 16 residues. Germline V gene sequence: CDR1 SGHVS, CDR2 FNYEAQ. V gave up 7 bases and J gave up 5 bases; unmatched junction bases: 12. The chain's CDR3 is CASTSTSGTPGETQYF. CDR3 sequence (DNA): TGTGCCAGCACCTCGACTAGCGGGACCCCTGGGGAGACCCAGTACTTC.

V gene TRBV5-4 combines with J gene TRBJ2-7, with 9 bases aligning to TRBD1. The V and J ends lost 5 bases and 6 bases, in that order; junction bases with no gene match: 6. CDR1 and CDR2 (germline): SGHNT, YYREEE (reference sequence). There are 13 residues in the CDR3. CDR3 coding DNA: TGTGCCAGCAGGGCCGGGACAGGGCTCGAGCAGTACTTC. Protein product: CASRAGTGLEQYF.

The chain carries TRBV4-2 and TRBJ1-1; TRBD1 might be the D (6 bases). Germline V gene lookup returns CDR1 LGHNA and CDR2 YNFKEQ. The V gene lost 1 base and the J gene lost 1 base, with 10 bases spanning the gap. The CDR3 contains 15 residues. CDR3 residues: CASSQGAGANTEAFF. In DNA form, the CDR3 reads TGTGCCAGCAGCCAAGGAGCGGGGGCGAACACTGAAGCTTTCTTT.

The rearrangement links TRBV2 to TRBJ2-3, with D perhaps TRBD2 (6 bases). This CDR3 has 16 residues. Germline assignment: CDR1 SNHLY and CDR2 FYNNEI. V lost 0 bases to trimming and J lost 4 bases, with 14 bases between them. CDR3 residues: CASSEARREGSDTQYF. Written as DNA, the CDR3 is TGTGCCAGCAGTGAAGCAAGGAGGGAAGGTTCAGATACGCAGTATTTT.

The chain uses TRBV28 and TRBJ2-1, with a possible D match to TRBD2 (6 bases). This CDR3 spans 17 amino acids. Trimming stripped 5 bases from V and 3 bases from J, with 20 bases between. CDR1 is MDHEN and CDR2 is SYDVKM in the germline V gene. CDR3 region: CASSPLGGDIFYNEQFF. For the CDR3, the DNA is TGTGCCAGCAGTCCCTTGGGGGGAGACATCTTCTACAATGAGCAGTTCTTC.

V gene TRBV7-2 combines with J gene TRBJ2-4; 9 nucleotides match TRBD1. The CDR3 covers 19 residues. CDR1 and CDR2 (germline): SGHTA, FQGNSA. The trim removed 4 bases at V and 1 base at J, leaving 14 bases unmatched. The CDR3, as DNA: TGTGCCAGCAGCTCCGAACCCGGGACAGGGCTTGGGGCCAAAAACATTCAGTACTTC. Protein product: CASSSEPGTGLGAKNIQYF.

The V and J genes are TRBV18 and TRBJ2-7; 9 bases agree with TRBD1. V shed 4 bases and J 5 bases; nucleotides not matched to a gene: 9. The CDR3 spans 15 residues. Germline values: CDR1 KGHSH, CDR2 LQKENI. The CDR3: CASSRPGQGNDEQYF. The CDR3 coding sequence is TGTGCCAGCTCACGACCGGGACAGGGTAACGACGAGCAGTACTTC.

The chain combines TRBV29-1 with TRBJ2-3; 9 nucleotides align to TRBD1. The CDR3 extends over 15 amino acids. J lost 4 bases, V lost 3 bases, and 8 bases had no gene match. Per the germline V gene, CDR1 is SQVTM and CDR2 is ANQGSEA. The CDR3 is CSVELGDRVADTQYF. The CDR3 DNA sequence: TGCAGCGTTGAGTTGGGGGACAGGGTCGCAGATACGCAGTATTTT.

V and J are TRBV7-2 and TRBJ2-7, with TRBD1 matching 8 bases. This CDR3 has 14 residues. Unmatched junction bases numbered 6, after V lost 4 bases and J lost 4 bases. In germline, CDR1 is SGHTA, CDR2 FQGNSA. CDR3 region: CASSSRQGWYEQYF. CDR3 coding DNA: TGTGCCAGCAGCTCGAGACAGGGGTGGTACGAGCAGTACTTC.

This clone has just a few counts. The V call is TRBV27, the J call TRBJ1-1; the D gene is possibly TRBD1 (5 bases). Looked up from germline, CDR1 is MNHEY and CDR2 is SMNVEV (reference sequence). V was pared by 5 bases and J by 3 bases, with 13 bases between. This CDR3 is built from 14 residues. The CDR3 DNA reads TGTGCCAGCAGTCAAAGGGAAGGGGACACTGAAGCTTTCTTT. Residues: CASSQREGDTEAFF.

CDR3 coding DNA: TGTGCCAGCAGTTACCGGGACAGGGACACTGAAGCTTTCTTT. This codes for CASSYRDRDTEAFF. J is TRBJ1-1 and V is TRBV27; TRBD1 aligns across 9 bases. V gave up 4 bases and J gave up 3 bases; unmatched junction bases: 3. The germline V gene encodes CDR1 MNHEY and CDR2 SMNVEV (reference sequence). CDR3 size: 14 residues.